This TCR beta chain was recorded in a study of T-cell reconstitution after alpha-beta-depleted transplantation in children. Study-level points and caveats: After transplant, at about two months, alpha-beta T cells were reportedly derived from several hundred expanded graft clones. It was newly produced T cells that mostly accounted for T-cell counts and diversity one year after transplant. Surviving recipient T cells and intrathymic progenitors accounted for some patients' high TCRbeta diversity at day 60.

Trimming took 7 bases from V and 8 from J; bases not matched to a gene: 12. There are 15 residues in the CDR3. Molecular barcoding with unique molecular identifiers was used for the TCRbeta library. TCRdb ran MiXCR on the PCR reads and lists one entry per CDR3 protein. The sample records about 260,000 distinct CDR3 sequences, approximately 10% being singletons. Remarks on this clonotype: Its specificity is unknown.

The chain joins TRBV23-1 to TRBJ1-4; 8 bases are shared with TRBD1. TRBV23-1 is sorted into the ORF group, with uncertain function. This TCR came from a male patient aged 2-15 years who had a stem cell transplant for chronic granulomatous disease, so the T cells may come from the graft donor. Sample: peripheral blood, taken 180 days after TCRalphabeta/CD19-depleted stem cell transplant. The CDR3, as DNA: TGCGCCAGCATTTGCGACAGGGGAGGGAAGGAAAAACTGTTTTTT. Its translation is CASICDRGGKEKLFF.